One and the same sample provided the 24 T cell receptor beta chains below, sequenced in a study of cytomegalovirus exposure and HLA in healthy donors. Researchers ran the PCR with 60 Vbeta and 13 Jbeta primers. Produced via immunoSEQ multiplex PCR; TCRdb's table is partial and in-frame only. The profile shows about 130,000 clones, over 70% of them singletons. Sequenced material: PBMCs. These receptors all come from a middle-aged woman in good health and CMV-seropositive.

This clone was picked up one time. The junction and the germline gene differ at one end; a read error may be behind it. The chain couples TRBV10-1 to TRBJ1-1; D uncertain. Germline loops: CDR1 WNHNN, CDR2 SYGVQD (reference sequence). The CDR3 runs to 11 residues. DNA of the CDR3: TGCGCCAGCAGTGTTAAGTGGCCCCGAACCTTT. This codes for CASSVKWPRTF.

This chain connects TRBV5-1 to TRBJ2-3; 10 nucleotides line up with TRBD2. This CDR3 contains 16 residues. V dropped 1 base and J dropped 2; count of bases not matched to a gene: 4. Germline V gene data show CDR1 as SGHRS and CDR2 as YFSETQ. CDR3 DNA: TGCGCCAGCAGCTTGTCTAGCGGGGGAACCACAGATACGCAGTATTTT. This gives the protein CASSLSSGGTTDTQYF.

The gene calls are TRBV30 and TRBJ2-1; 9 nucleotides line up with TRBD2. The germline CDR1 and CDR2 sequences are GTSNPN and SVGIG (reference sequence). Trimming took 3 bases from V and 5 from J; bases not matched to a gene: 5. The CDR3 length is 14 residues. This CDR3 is CAWRRAGGDNEQFF. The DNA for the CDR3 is TGTGCCTGGAGACGGGCGGGGGGGGACAATGAGCAGTTCTTC.

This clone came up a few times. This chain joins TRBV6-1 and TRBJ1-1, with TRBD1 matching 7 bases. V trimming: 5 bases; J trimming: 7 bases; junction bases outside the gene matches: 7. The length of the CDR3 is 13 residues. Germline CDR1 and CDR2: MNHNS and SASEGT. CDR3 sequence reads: CASSTDRVGEAFF. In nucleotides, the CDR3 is TGTGCCAGCAGTACCGACAGGGTGGGTGAAGCTTTCTTT.

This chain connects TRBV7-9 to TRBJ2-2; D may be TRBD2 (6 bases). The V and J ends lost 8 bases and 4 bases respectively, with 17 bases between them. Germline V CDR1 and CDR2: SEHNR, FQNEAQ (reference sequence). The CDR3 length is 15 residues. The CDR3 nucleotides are TGTGCCAGCTCCCGATGGGGGGATGCCACCGGGGAGCTGTTTTTT. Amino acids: CASSRWGDATGELFF. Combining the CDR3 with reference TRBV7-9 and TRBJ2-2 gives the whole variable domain DTGVSQNPRHKITKRGQNVTFRCDPISEHNRLYWYRQTLGQGPEFLTYFQNEAQLEKSRLLSDRFSAERPKGSFSTLEIQRTEQGDSAMYLCASSRWGDATGELFFGEGSRLTVL.

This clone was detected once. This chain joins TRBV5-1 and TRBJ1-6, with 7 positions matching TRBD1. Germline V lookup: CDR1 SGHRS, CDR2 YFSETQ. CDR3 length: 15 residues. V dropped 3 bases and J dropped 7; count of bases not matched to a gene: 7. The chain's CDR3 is CASSSQGSGNSPLHF. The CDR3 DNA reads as TGCGCCAGCAGCTCACAGGGGTCAGGGAATTCACCCCTCCACTTT.

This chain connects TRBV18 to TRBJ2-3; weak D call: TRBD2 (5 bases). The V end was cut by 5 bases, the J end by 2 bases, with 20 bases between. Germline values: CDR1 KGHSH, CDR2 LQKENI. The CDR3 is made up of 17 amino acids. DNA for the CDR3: TGTGCCAGCTCAGACCAATCCGGGGTACGACACACAGATACGCAGTATTTT. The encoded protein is CASSDQSGVRHTDTQYF.

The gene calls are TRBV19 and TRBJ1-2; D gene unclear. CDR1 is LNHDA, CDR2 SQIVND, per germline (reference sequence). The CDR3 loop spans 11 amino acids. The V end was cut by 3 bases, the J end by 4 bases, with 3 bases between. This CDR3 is CASSIGYGYTF. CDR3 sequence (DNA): TGTGCCAGTAGTATCGGCTATGGCTACACCTTC. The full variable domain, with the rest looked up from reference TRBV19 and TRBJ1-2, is DGGITQSPKYLFRKEGQNVTLSCEQNLNHDAMYWYRQDPGQGLRLIYYSQIVNDFQKGDIAEGYSVSREKKESFPLTVTSAQKNPTAFYLCASSIGYGYTFGSGTRLTVV.

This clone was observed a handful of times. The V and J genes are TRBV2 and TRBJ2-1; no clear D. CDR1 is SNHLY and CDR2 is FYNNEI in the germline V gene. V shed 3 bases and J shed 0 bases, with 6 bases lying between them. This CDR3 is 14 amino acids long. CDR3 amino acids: CASSESSSYNEQFF. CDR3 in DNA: TGTGCCAGCAGTGAGTCGAGCTCCTACAATGAGCAGTTCTTC.

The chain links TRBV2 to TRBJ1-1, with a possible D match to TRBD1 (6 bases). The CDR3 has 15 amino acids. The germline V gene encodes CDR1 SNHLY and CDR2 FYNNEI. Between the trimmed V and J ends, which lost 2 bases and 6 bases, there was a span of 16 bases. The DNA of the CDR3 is TGTGCCAGCAGTGAAACGTTCGCCAGGGGCTCTGAAGCTTTCTTT. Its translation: CASSETFARGSEAFF.

The CDR3 region is CSAGGGDRGMYNEQFF. The CDR3 DNA sequence: TGCAGCGCTGGGGGGGGAGACAGGGGGATGTACAATGAGCAGTTCTTC. The gene calls are TRBV29-1 and TRBJ2-1; 9 bases fit TRBD1. The germline V gene has CDR1 SQVTM and CDR2 ANQGSEA. The CDR3 is 16 amino acids. J gave up 4 bases and V 7 bases, and 14 bases lay outside the gene matches.

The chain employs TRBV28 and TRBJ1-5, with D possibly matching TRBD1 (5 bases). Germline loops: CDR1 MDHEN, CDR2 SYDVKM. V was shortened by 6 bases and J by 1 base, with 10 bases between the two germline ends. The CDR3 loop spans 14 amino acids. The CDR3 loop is CASSKTASNQPQHF. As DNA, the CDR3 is TGTGCCAGCAGCAAGACAGCAAGCAATCAGCCCCAGCATTTT. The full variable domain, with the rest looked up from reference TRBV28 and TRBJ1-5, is DVKVTQSSRYLVKRTGEKVFLECVQDMDHENMFWYRQDPGLGLRLIYFSYDVKMKEKGDIPEGYSVSREKKERFSLILESASTNQTSMYLCASSKTASNQPQHFGDGTRLSIL.

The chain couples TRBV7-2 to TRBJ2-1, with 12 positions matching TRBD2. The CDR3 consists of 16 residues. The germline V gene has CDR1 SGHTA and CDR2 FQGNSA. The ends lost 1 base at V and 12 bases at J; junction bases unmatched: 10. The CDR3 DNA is TGTGCCAGCAGCTTAGGTGGCCTAGCGGGGGGGTCCGGGCAGTTCTTC. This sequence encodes CASSLGGLAGGSGQFF. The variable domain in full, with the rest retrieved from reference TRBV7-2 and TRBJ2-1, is GAGVSQSPSNKVTEKGKDVELRCDPISGHTALYWYRQSLGQGLEFLIYFQGNSAPDKSGLPSDRFSAERTGGSVSTLTIQRTQQEDSAVYLCASSLGGLAGGSGQFFGPGTRLTVL.

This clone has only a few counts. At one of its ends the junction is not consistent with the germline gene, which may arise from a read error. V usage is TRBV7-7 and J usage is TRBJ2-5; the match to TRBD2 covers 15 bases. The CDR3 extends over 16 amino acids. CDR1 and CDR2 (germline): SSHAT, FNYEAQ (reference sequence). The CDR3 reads CASSLGLAGGKETQYF. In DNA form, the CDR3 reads TGTGCTAGCAGCTTGGGACTAGCGGGGGGAAAAGAGACCCAGTACTTC.

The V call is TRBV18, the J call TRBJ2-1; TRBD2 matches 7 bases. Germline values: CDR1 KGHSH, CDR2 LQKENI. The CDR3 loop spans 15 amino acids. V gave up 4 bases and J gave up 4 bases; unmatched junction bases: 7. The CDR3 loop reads CASSLGLGQYNEQFF. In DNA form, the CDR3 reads TGTGCCAGCTCACTCGGACTAGGTCAATACAATGAGCAGTTCTTC.

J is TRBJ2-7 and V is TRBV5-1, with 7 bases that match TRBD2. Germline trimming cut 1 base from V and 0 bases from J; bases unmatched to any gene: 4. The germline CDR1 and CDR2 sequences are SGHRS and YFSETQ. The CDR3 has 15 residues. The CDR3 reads CASSLSGGSSYEQYF. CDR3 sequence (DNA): TGCGCCAGCAGCTTGTCGGGGGGTAGCTCCTACGAGCAGTACTTC.

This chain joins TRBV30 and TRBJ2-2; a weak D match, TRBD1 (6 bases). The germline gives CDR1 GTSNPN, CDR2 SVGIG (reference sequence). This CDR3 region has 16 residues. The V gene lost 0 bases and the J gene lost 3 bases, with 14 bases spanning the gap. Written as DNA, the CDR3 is TGTGCCTGGAGTGTACGGGACAACCCTTACACCGGGGAGCTGTTTTTT. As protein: CAWSVRDNPYTGELFF.

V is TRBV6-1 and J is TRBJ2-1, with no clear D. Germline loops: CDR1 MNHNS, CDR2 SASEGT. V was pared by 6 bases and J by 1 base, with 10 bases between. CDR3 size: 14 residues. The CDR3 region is CASRRLASYNEQFF. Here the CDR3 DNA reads TGTGCCAGCAGGAGGTTAGCTTCCTACAATGAGCAGTTCTTC.

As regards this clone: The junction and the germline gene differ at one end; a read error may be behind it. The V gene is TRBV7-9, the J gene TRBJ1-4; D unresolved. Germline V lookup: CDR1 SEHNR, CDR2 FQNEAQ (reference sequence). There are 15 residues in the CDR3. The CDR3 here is CSSSLTLATNEKLFF. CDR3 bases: TGTTCCAGCAGCTTAACCTTAGCAACTAATGAAAAACTGTTTTTT.

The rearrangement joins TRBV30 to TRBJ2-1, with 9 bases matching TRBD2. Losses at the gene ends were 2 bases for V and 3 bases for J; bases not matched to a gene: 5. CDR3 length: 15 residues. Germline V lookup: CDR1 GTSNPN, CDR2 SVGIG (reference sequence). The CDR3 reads CAWSRLAVNYNEQFF. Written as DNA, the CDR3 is TGTGCCTGGAGTAGACTAGCGGTAAACTACAATGAGCAGTTCTTC.

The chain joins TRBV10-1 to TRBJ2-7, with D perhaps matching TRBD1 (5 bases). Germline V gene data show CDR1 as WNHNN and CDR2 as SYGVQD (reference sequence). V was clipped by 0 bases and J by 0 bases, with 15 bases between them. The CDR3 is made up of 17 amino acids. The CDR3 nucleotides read TGCGCCAGCAGTGAGTCTGGCCGAGACAGACTCTCCTACGAGCAGTACTTC. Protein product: CASSESGRDRLSYEQYF.

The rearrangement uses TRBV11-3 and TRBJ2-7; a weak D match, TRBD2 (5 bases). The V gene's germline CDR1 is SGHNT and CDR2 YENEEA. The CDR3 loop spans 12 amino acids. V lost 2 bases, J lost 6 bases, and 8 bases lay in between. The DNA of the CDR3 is TGTGCCAGCAGCTTAATAGAGGGCGAGCAGTACTTC. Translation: CASSLIEGEQYF.

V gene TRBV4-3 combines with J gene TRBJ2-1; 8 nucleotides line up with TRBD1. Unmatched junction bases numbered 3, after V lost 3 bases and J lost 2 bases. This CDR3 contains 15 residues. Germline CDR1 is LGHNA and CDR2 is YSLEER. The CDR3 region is CASSHPDRAYNEQFF. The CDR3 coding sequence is TGCGCCAGCAGCCATCCGGACAGGGCCTACAATGAGCAGTTCTTC.

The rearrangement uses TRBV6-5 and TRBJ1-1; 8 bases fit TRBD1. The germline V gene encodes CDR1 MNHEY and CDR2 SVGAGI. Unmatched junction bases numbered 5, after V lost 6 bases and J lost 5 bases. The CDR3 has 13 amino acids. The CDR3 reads CASSRQGRTEAFF. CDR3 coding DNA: TGTGCCAGCAGCAGACAGGGGAGGACTGAAGCTTTCTTT.